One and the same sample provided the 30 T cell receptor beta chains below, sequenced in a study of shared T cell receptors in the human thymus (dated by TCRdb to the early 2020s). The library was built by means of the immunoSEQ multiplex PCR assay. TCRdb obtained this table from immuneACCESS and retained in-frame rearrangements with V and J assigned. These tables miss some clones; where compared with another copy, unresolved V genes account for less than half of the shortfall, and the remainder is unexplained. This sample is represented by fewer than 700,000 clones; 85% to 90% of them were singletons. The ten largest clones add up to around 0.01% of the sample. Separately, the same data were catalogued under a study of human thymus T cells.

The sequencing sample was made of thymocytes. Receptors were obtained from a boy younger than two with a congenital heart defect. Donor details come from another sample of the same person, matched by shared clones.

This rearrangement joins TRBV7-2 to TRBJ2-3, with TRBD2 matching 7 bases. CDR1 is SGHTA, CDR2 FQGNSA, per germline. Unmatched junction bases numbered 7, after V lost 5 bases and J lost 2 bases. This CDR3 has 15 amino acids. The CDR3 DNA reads TGTGCCAGCAGCCCCCAGGGACTATTCACAGATACGCAGTATTTT. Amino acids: CASSPQGLFTDTQYF.

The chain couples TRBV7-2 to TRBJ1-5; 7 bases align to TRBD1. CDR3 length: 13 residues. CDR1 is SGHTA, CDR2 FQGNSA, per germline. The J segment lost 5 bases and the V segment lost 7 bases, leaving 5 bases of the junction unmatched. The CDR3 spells CASTQGGDQPQHF. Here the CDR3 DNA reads TGTGCCAGCACCCAGGGGGGAGATCAGCCCCAGCATTTT.

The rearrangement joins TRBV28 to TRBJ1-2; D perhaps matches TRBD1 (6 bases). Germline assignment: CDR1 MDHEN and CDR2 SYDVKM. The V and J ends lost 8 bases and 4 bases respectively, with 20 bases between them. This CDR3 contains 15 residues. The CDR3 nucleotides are TGTGCCAGCTATCGACAGGCCATGGGAGCCTATGGCTACACCTTC. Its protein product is CASYRQAMGAYGYTF.

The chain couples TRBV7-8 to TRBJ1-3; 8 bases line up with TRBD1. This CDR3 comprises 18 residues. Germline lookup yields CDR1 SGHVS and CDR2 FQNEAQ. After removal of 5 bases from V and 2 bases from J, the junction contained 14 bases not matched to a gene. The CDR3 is CASSQESRGPIAGNTIYF. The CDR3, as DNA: TGTGCCAGCAGCCAAGAGTCCAGGGGGCCCATCGCTGGAAACACCATATATTTT.

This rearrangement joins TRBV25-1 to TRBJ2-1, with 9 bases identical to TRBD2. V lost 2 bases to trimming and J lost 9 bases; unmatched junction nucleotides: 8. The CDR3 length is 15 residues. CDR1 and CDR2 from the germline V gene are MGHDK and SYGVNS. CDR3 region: CASSEGREGRGEQFF. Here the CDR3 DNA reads TGTGCCAGCAGTGAAGGGCGGGAGGGCCGAGGTGAGCAGTTCTTC.

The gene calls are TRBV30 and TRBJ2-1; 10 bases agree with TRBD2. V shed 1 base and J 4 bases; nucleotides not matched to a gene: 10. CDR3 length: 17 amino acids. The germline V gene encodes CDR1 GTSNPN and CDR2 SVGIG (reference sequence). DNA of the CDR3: TGTGCCTGGAGTGCCCGTCAGCGGGAGGGCCCTTACAATGAGCAGTTCTTC. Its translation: CAWSARQREGPYNEQFF.

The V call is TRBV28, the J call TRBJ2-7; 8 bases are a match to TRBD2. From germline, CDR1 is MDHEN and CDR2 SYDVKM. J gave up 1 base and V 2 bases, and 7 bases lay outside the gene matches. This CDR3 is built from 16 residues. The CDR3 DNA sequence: TGTGCCAGCAGTTTAGCTACTAGCGGCCAGTCCTACGAGCAGTACTTC. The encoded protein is CASSLATSGQSYEQYF.

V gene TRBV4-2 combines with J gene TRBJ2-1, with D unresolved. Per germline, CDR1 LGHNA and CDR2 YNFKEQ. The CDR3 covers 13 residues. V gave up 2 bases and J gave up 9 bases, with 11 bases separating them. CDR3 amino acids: CASSQRLDGEQFF. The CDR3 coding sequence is TGTGCCAGCAGCCAACGTCTAGACGGTGAGCAGTTCTTC.

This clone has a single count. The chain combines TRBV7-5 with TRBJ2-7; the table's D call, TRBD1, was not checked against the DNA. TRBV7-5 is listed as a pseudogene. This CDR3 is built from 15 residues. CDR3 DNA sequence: TGTGTCAGAATCCCCCCCCCAGGGGCCTTCTACGAGCAGTACTTC. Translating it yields CVRIPPPGAFYEQYF.

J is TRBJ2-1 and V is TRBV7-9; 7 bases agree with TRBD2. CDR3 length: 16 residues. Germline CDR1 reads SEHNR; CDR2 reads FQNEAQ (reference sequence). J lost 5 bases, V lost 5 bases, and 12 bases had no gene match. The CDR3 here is CASSPFLADAHNEQFF. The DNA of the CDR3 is TGTGCCAGCAGCCCGTTTCTAGCGGACGCTCACAATGAGCAGTTCTTC.

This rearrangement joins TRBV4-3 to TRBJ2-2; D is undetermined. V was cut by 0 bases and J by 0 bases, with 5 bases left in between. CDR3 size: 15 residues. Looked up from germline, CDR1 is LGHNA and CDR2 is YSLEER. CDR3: CASSQDLSNTGELFF. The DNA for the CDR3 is TGCGCCAGCAGCCAAGATCTATCGAACACCGGGGAGCTGTTTTTT.

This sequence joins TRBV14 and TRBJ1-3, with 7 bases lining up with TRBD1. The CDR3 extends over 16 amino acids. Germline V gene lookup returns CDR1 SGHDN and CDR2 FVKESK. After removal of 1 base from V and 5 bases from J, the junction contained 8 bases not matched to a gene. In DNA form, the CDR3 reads TGTGCCAGCAGCCAAGGGCGGGACAGATTAAGAAACACCATATATTTT. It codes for CASSQGRDRLRNTIYF.

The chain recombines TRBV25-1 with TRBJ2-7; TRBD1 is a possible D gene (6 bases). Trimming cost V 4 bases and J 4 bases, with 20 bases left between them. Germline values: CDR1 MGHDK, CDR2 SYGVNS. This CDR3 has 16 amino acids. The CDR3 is CASSGWDITPFYEQYF. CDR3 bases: TGTGCCAGCAGTGGTTGGGACATCACTCCGTTTTACGAGCAGTACTTC.

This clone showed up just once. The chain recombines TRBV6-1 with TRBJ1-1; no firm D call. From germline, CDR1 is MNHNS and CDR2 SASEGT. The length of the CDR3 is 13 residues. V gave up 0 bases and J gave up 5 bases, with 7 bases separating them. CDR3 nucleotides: TGTGCCAGCAGTGAAGCCGGGAGTACTGAAGCTTTCTTT. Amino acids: CASSEAGSTEAFF.

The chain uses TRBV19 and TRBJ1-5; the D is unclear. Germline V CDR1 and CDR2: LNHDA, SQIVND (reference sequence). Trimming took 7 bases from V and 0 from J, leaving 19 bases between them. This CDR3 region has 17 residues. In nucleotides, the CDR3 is TGTGCCAGTAAGGAGTTTGGAGGGCGGTATAGCAATCAGCCCCAGCATTTT. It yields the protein CASKEFGGRYSNQPQHF.

The CDR3 DNA follows: TGTGCTAGTGGCGGAGGGTACAATGAGCAGTTCTTC. The encoded protein is CASGGGYNEQFF. J is TRBJ2-1 and V is TRBV12-5; TRBD2 might be the D (6 bases). This CDR3 has 12 residues. The ends were cut back, 6 bases at V and 4 bases at J, with 7 bases in the middle. In germline, CDR1 is LGHNT, CDR2 FRNRAP.

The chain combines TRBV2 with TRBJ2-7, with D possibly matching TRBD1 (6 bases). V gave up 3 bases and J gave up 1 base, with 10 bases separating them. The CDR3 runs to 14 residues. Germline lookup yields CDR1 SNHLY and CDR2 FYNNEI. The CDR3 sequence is CASSDGQRSYEQYF. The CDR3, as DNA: TGTGCCAGCAGTGATGGACAGAGGTCCTACGAGCAGTACTTC.

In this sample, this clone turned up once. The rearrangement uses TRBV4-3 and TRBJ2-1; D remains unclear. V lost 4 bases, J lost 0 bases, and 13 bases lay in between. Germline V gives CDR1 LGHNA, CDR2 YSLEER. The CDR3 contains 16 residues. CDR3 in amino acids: CASSLLTGSSYNEQFF. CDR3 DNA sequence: TGCGCCAGCAGCCTGTTAACGGGTAGCTCCTACAATGAGCAGTTCTTC.

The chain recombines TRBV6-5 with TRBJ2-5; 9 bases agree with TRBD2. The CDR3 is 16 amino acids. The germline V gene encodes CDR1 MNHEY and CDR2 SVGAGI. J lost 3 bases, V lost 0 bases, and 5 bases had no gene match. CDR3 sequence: CASSYSLLAGEETQYF. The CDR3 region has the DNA TGTGCCAGCAGTTACTCCTTACTAGCGGGCGAAGAGACCCAGTACTTC.

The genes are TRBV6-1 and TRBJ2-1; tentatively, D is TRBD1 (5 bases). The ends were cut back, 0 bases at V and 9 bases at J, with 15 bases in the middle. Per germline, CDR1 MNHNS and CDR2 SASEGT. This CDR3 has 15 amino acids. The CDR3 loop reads CASSEAVRGRGEQFF. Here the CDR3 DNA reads TGTGCCAGCAGTGAAGCGGTAAGGGGCCGAGGTGAGCAGTTCTTC.

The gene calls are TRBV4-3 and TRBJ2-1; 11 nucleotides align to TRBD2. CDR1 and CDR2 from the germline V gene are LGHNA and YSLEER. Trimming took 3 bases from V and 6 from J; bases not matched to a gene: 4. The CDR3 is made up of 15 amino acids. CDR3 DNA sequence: TGCGCCAGCAGCCACCGAGGGACTAGCGGCAATGAGCAGTTCTTC. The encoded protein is CASSHRGTSGNEQFF.

As DNA, the CDR3 is TGTGCCAGCCGGGGGGTGGCGGGCCAAGGCAATGAGCAGTTCTTC. It specifies CASRGVAGQGNEQFF. The rearrangement joins TRBV6-4 to TRBJ2-1; 7 bases match TRBD2. V lost 8 bases to trimming and J lost 6 bases; unmatched junction nucleotides: 13. Germline values: CDR1 MRHNA, CDR2 SNTAGT. CDR3 length: 15 amino acids.

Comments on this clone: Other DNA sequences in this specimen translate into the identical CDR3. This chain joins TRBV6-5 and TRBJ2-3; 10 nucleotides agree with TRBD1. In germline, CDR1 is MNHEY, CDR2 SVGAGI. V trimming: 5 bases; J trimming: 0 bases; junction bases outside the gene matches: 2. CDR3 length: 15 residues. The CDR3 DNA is TGTGCCAGCAGTCGACAGGGGGCTAGCACAGATACGCAGTATTTT. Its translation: CASSRQGASTDTQYF.

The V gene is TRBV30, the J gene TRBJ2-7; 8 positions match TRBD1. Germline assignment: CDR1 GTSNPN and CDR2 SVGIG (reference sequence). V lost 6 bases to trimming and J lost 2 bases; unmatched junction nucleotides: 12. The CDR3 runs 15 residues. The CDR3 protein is CACTPTETGAYEQYF. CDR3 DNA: TGTGCCTGTACCCCGACGGAGACAGGGGCCTACGAGCAGTACTTC. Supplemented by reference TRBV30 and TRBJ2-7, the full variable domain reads SQTIHQWPATLVQPVGSPLSLECTVEGTSNPNLYWYRQAAGRGLQLLFYSVGIGQISSEVPQNLSASRPQDRQFILSSKKLLLSDSGFYLCACTPTETGAYEQYFGPGTRLTVT.

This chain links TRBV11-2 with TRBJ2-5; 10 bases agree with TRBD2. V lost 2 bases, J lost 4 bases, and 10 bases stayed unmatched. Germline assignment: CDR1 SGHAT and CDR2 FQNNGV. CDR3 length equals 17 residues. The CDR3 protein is CASSLSVGRLAGETQYF. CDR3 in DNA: TGTGCCAGCAGCTTAAGTGTTGGTCGACTAGCGGGAGAGACCCAGTACTTC.

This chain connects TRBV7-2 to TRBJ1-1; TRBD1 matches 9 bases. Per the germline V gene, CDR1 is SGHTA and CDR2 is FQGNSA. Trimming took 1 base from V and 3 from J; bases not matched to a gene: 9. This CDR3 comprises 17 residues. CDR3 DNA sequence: TGTGCCAGCAGCTTAGACGTACAGGGGGCCACCTACACTGAAGCTTTCTTT. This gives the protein CASSLDVQGATYTEAFF. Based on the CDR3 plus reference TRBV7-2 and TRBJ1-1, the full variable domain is GAGVSQSPSNKVTEKGKDVELRCDPISGHTALYWYRQSLGQGLEFLIYFQGNSAPDKSGLPSDRFSAERTGGSVSTLTIQRTQQEDSAVYLCASSLDVQGATYTEAFFGQGTRLTVV.

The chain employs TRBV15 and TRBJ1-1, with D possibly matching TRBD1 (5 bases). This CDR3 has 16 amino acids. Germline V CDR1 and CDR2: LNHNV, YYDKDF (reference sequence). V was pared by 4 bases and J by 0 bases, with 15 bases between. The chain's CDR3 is CATSISGSGLNTEAFF. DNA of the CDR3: TGTGCCACCAGCATCTCAGGATCAGGGCTGAACACTGAAGCTTTCTTT.

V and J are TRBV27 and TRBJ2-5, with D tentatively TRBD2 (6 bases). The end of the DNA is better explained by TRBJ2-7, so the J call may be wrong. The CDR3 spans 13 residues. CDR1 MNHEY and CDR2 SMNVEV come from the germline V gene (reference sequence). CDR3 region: CASSWSGFYEQYF. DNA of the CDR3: TGTGCCAGCAGTTGGAGCGGGTTCTACGAGCAGTACTTC.

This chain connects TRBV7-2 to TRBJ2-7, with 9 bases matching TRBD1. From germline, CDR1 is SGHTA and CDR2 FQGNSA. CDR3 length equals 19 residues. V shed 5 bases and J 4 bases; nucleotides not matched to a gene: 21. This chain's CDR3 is CASSRPGTGLGRELYEQYF. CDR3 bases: TGTGCCAGCAGCCGGCCCGGGACAGGGCTCGGTCGGGAGTTGTACGAGCAGTACTTC.

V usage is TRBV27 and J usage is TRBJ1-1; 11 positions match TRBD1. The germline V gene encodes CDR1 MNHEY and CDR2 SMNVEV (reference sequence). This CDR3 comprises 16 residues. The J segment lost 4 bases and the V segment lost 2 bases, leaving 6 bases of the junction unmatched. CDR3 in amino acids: CASSLRTGGDLTEAFF. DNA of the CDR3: TGTGCCAGCAGTTTAAGGACAGGGGGCGATCTCACTGAAGCTTTCTTT.